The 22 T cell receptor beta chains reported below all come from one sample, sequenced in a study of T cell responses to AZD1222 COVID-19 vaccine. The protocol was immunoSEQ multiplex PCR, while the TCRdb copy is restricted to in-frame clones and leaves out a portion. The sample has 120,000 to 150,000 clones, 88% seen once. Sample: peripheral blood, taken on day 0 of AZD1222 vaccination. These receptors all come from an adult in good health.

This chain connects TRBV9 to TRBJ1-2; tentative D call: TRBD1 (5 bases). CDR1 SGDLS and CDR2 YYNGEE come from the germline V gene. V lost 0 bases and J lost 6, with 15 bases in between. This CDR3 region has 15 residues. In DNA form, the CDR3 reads TGTGCCAGCAGCGTAGATGGGGACCCCCTGGATGGCTACACCTTC. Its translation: CASSVDGDPLDGYTF.

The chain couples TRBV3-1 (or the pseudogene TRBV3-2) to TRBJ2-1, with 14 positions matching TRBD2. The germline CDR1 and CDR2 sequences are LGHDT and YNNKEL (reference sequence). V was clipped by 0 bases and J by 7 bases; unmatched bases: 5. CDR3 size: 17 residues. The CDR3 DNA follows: TGTGCCAGCAGCCAAGACGGGACTAGCGGGAGTGAAAATGAGCAGTTCTTC. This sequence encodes CASSQDGTSGSENEQFF.

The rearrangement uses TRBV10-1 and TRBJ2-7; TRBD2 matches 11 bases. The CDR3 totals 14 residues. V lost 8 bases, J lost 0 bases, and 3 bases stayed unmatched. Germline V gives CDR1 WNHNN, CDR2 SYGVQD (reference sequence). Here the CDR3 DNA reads TGCGCCAGCTGGGGACTAGCGGTCTCCTACGAGCAGTACTTC. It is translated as CASWGLAVSYEQYF.

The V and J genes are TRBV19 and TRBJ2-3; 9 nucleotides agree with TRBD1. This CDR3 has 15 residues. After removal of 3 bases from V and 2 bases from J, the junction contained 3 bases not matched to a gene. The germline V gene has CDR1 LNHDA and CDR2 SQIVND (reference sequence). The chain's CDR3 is CASSMGQGHTDTQYF. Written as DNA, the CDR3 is TGTGCCAGTAGTATGGGACAGGGACACACAGATACGCAGTATTTT.

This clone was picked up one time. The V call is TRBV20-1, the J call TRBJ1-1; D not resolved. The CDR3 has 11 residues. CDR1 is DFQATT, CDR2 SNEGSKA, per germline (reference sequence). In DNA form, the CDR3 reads TGCAGCACCCCCTTGAACACTGAAGCTTTCTTT. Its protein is CSTPLNTEAFF.

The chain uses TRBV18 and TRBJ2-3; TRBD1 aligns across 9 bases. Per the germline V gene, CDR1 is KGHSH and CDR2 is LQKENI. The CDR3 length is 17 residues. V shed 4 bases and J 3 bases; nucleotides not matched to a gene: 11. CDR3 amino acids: CASSQNWDRDMTDTQYF. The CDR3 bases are TGTGCCAGCTCACAAAACTGGGACAGGGATATGACAGATACGCAGTATTTT.

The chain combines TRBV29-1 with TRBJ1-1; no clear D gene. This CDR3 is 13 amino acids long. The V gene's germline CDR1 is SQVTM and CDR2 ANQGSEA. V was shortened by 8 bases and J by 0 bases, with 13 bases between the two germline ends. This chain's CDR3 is CSSSPVMNTEAFF. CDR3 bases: TGCAGCTCAAGCCCAGTCATGAACACTGAAGCTTTCTTT.

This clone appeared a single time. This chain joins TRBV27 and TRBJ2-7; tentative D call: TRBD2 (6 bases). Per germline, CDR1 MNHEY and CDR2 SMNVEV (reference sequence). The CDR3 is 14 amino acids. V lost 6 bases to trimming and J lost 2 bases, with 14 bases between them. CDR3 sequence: CASSPTGGPYEQYF. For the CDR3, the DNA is TGTGCCAGCAGCCCTACCGGGGGACCCTACGAGCAGTACTTC.

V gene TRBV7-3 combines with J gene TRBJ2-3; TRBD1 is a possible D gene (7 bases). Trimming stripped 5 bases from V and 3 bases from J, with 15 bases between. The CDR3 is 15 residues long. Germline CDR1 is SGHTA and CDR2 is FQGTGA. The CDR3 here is CASSPQAGGTDTQYF. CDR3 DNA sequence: TGTGCCAGCAGCCCTCAAGCAGGGGGGACAGATACGCAGTATTTT. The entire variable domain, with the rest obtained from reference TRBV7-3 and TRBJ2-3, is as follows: GAGVSQTPSNKVTEKGKYVELRCDPISGHTALYWYRQSLGQGPEFLIYFQGTGAADDSGLPNDRFFAVRPEGSVSTLKIQRTERGDSAVYLCASSPQAGGTDTQYFGPGTRLTVL.

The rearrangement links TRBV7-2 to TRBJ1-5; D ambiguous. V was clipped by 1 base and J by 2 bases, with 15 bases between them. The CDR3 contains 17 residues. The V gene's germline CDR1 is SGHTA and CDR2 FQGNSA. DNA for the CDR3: TGTGCCAGCAGCTTAGGTACGGGGAAGAGTCGCAATCAGCCCCAGCATTTT. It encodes CASSLGTGKSRNQPQHF.

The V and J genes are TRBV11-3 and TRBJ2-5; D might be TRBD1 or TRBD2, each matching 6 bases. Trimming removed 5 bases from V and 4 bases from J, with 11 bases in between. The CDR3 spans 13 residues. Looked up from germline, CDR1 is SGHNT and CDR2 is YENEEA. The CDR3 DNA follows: TGTGCCAGCAGCACGGGGGCTCGAGAGACCCAGTACTTC. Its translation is CASSTGARETQYF.

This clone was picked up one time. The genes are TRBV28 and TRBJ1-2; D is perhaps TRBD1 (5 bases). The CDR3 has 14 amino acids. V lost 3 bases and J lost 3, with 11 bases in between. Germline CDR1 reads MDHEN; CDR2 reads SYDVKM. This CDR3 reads CASSFGTLYYGYTF. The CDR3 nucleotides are TGTGCCAGCAGTTTTGGGACCCTCTACTATGGCTACACCTTC.

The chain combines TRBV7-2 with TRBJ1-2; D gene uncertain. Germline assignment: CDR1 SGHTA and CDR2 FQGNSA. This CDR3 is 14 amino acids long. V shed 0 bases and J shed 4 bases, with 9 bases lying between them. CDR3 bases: TGTGCCAGCAGCTTAGCCAGGACTACCTATGGCTACACCTTC. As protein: CASSLARTTYGYTF.

In DNA, the CDR3 is TGCGCCAGCAGCTTGGAACCGGGTTCGGCTCTTGGTCACGGCTACACCTTC. Translating gives CASSLEPGSALGHGYTF. This chain joins TRBV5-1 and TRBJ1-2; D call uncertain. The CDR3 length is 17 residues. Germline CDR1 reads SGHRS; CDR2 reads YFSETQ. Between the trimmed V and J ends, which lost 0 bases and 8 bases, there was a span of 23 bases.

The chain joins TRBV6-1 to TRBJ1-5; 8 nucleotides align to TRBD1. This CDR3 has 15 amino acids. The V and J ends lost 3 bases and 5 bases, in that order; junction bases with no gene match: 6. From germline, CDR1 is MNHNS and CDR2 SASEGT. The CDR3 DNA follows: TGTGCCAGCAGTGACCCGGACAGGGTGTATCAGCCCCAGCATTTT. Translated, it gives CASSDPDRVYQPQHF.

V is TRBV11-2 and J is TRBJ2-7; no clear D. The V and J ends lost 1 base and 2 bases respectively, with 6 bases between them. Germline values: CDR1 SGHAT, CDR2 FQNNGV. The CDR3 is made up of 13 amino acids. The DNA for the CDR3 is TGTGCCAGCAGCTTAGGTATCGCCTACGAGCAGTACTTC. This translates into CASSLGIAYEQYF.

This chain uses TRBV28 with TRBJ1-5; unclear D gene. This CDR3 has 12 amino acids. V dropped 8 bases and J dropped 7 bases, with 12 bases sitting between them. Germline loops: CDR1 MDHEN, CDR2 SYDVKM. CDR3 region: CASSRSTQPQHF. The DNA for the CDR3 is TGTGCCAGCTCGAGGTCTACGCAGCCCCAGCATTTT.

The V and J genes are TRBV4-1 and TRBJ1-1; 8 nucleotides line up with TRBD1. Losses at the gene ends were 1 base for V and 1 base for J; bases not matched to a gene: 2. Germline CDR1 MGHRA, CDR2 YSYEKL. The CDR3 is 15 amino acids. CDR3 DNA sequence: TGCGCCAGCAGCCAAGGAGACAGGGGGAACACTGAAGCTTTCTTT. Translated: CASSQGDRGNTEAFF.

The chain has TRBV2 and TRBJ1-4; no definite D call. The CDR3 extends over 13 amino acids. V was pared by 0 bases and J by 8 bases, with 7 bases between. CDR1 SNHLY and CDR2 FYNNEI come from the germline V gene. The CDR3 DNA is TGTGCCAGCAGTGAAGCGCTTCGGGAAAAACTGTTTTTT. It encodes CASSEALREKLFF.

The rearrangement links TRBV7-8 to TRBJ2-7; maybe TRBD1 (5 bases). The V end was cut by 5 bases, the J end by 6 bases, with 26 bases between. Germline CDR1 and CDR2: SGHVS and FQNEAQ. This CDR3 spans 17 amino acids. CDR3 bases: TGTGCCAGCAGCATTAGCACGGCAGGGTGGTTTTCGAGCGAGCAGTACTTC. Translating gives CASSISTAGWFSSEQYF. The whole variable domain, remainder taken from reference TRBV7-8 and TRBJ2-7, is GAGVSQSPRYKVAKRGQDVALRCDPISGHVSLFWYQQALGQGPEFLTYFQNEAQLDKSGLPSDRFFAERPEGSVSTLKIQRTQQEDSAVYLCASSISTAGWFSSEQYFGPGTRLTVT.

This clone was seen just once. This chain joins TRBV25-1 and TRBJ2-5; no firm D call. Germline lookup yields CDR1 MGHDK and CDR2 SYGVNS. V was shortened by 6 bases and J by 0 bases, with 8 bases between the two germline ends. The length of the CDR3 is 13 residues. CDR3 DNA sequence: TGTGCCAGCAGGCGAGAGTACCAAGAGACCCAGTACTTC. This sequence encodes CASRREYQETQYF.

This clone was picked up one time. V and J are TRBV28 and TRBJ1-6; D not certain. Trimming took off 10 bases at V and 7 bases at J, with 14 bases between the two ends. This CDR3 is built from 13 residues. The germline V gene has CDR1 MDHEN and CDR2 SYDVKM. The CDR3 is CAKKGSGNSPLHF. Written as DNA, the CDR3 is TGTGCCAAGAAAGGATCCGGCAATTCACCCCTCCACTTT.